The rows below give T cell receptor beta chains drawn from one sample of a study of T cells in Graves' hyperthyroidism and ophthalmopathy. In TCRdb, the multiplex PCR reads were re-called with MiXCR into one record per CDR3 protein. Among about 400,000 distinct CDR3 sequences, roughly 14% were seen once, and the ten largest hold approximately 13%. Sequenced input: blood. These receptors were collected from a man between 18 and 29 years old with Graves' ophthalmopathy. Each CDR3 is given with its conserved first and last residue. D genes are given only for firm matches. Size is omitted from some rows. Given values are once, few, many or a class for expanded clones.

D	V	J	size	CDR3	DNA
.	TRBV24-1	TRBJ2-1	few	CATSDLNWAGTNEQFF	TGTGCCACCAGTGACTTGAATTGGGCAGGGACCAATGAGCAGTTCTTC
.	TRBV10-1	TRBJ2-4	.	CASSEALEAKNIQYF	TGCGCCAGCAGTGAGGCGCTAGAAGCCAAAAACATTCAGTACTTC
TRBD2	TRBV20-1	TRBJ2-3	many	CSATGLAGGRTDTQYF	TGCAGTGCTACAGGACTAGCGGGGGGGAGAACAGATACGCAGTATTTT
TRBD2	TRBV6-6	TRBJ2-5	many	CASSYYPPQGLAAETQYF	TGTGCCAGCAGTTACTATCCTCCGCAGGGACTAGCGGCAGAGACCCAGTACTTC
.	TRBV5-1	TRBJ1-2	many	CASSLTGTDGYTF	TGCGCCAGCAGCTTGACCGGGACGGATGGCTACACCTTC
TRBD1	TRBV5-1	TRBJ1-4	.	CASSSGTGIYNEKLFF	TGCGCCAGCAGCTCCGGGACAGGGATTTATAATGAAAAACTGTTTTTT
TRBD2	TRBV20-1	TRBJ2-4	few	CSARDWTSGTLAKNIQYF	TGCAGTGCTAGAGATTGGACTAGCGGGACCTTAGCCAAAAACATTCAGTACTTC
TRBD2	TRBV4-2	TRBJ2-7	few	CASSHRLAATYEQYF	TGTGCCAGCAGCCACCGACTAGCGGCAACCTACGAGCAGTACTTC
TRBD2	TRBV2	TRBJ2-7	many	CASSEAGESYEQYF	TGTGCCAGCAGTGAGGCGGGAGAATCCTACGAGCAGTACTTC
.	TRBV11-1	TRBJ2-6	.	CASSFPQRQISGANVLTF	TGTGCCAGCAGTTTCCCACAAAGACAGATCTCTGGGGCCAACGTCCTGACTTTC
.	TRBV20-1	TRBJ1-5	few	CSAAKASGPHIQPQHF	TGCAGTGCTGCTAAAGCCTCGGGACCCCACATTCAGCCCCAGCATTTT
TRBD1	TRBV5-1	TRBJ1-4	.	CASTRQGATNEKLFF	TGCGCCAGCACCCGACAGGGGGCAACTAATGAAAAACTGTTTTTT
TRBD1	TRBV5-5	TRBJ1-2	many	CASSLNEGQGWGGYTF	TGTGCCAGCAGCCTGAACGAGGGACAGGGTTGGGGTGGCTACACCTTC
TRBD2	TRBV7-9	TRBJ2-5	.	CASSPAGGGEETQYF	TGTGCCAGCAGCCCGGCGGGGGGCGGAGAAGAGACCCAGTACTTC
.	TRBV24-1	TRBJ2-2	.	CATSDPYFTGELFF	TGTGCCACCAGTGATCCCTATTTCACCGGGGAGCTGTTTTTT
.	TRBV6-2/TRBV6-3	TRBJ1-3	.	CASSLTTRQVHSGNTIYF	TGTGCCAGCAGTCTCACCACCAGACAGGTACACTCTGGAAACACCATATATTTT
.	TRBV7-2	TRBJ2-7	many	CASSLVHGGSRNEQYF	TGTGCCAGCAGCTTAGTACATGGGGGGAGCAGGAATGAGCAGTACTTC
.	TRBV6-1	TRBJ1-1	many	CASNRVGNTEAFF	TGTGCCAGCAACCGTGTGGGGAACACTGAAGCTTTCTTT
.	TRBV24-1	TRBJ1-2	many	CATSDGYGYTF	TGTGCCACCAGTGATGGCTATGGCTACACCTTC
TRBD2	TRBV24-1	TRBJ2-1	few	CATSDLSGGDYNEQFF	TGTGCCACCAGTGACCTGAGCGGGGGGGATTACAATGAGCAGTTCTTC
.	TRBV20-1	TRBJ2-2	many	CSARSPGELFF	TGCAGTGCTAGGTCACCCGGGGAGCTGTTTTTT
TRBD1	TRBV7-9	TRBJ2-5	many	CASSLEGAEETQYF	TGTGCCAGCAGCTTAGAGGGGGCAGAGGAGACCCAGTACTTC
.	TRBV24-1	TRBJ2-3	.	CATGGGASASTDTQYF	TGTGCCACCGGGGGGGGGGCTAGCGCTAGCACAGATACGCAGTATTTT
TRBD1	TRBV25-1	TRBJ2-5	.	CASSGRDRGIKYF	TGTGCCAGCAGTGGGCGGGACAGGGGTATCAAGTACTTC
TRBD1	TRBV7-9	TRBJ2-3	many	CASSLFPGTGVGGTDTQYF	TGTGCCAGCAGCTTATTCCCCGGGACAGGGGTTGGTGGCACAGATACGCAGTATTTT
.	TRBV5-1	TRBJ2-7	once	CASRLGGTSTYEQYF	TGCGCCAGCAGGTTGGGTGGGACATCAACCTACGAGCAGTACTTC
TRBD1	TRBV7-9	TRBJ2-7	.	CASSSGTGLSYEQYF	TGTGCCAGCAGCTCTGGGACAGGGCTATCCTACGAGCAGTACTTC
TRBD1	TRBV29-1	TRBJ1-1	many	CSVGTGQGNTEAFF	TGCAGCGTTGGGACAGGGCAAGGGAACACTGAAGCTTTCTTT
TRBD1	TRBV5-1	TRBJ1-5	many	CASSLGGTRQGNQPQHF	TGCGCCAGCAGCTTGGGGGGAACAAGACAGGGGAATCAGCCCCAGCATTTT
.	TRBV7-8	TRBJ1-5	many	CASSLRGGNQPQHF	TGTGCCAGCAGCCTGAGGGGGGGCAATCAGCCCCAGCATTTT
.	TRBV9	TRBJ2-3	few	CASGGDFTDTQYF	TGTGCCAGCGGCGGGGACTTCACAGATACGCAGTATTTT
.	TRBV4-1	TRBJ1-5	few	CASSQDGRAGRRPQHF	TGCGCCAGCAGCCAAGATGGACGGGCAGGGAGACGGCCCCAGCATTTT
TRBD1	TRBV20-1	TRBJ1-5	many	CSAPTGFNQPQHF	TGCAGTGCCCCGACAGGGTTCAATCAGCCCCAGCATTTT
.	TRBV18	TRBJ1-5	many	CASSPEGGPRPQHF	TGTGCCAGCTCACCGGAGGGGGGTCCCAGGCCCCAGCATTTT
TRBD1	TRBV7-9	TRBJ1-2	many	CASSVRGQDSLGYGYTF	TGTGCCAGCAGCGTGCGGGGACAGGACTCCTTGGGATATGGCTACACCTTC
.	TRBV13	TRBJ2-7	many	CASSFWGSRDTNYEQYF	TGTGCCAGCAGCTTTTGGGGATCGCGGGACACCAACTACGAGCAGTACTTC
TRBD1	TRBV11-1	TRBJ2-2	many	CASSRDRYTGELFF	TGTGCCAGCAGCCGGGACAGATACACCGGGGAGCTGTTTTTT
TRBD2	TRBV5-8	TRBJ2-1	many	CASSRGLAGLDEQFF	TGTGCCAGCAGCCGGGGACTAGCGGGACTCGATGAGCAGTTCTTC
.	TRBV6-1	TRBJ2-5	.	CASSNTGNQETQYF	TGTGCCAGCAGCAACACCGGGAATCAAGAGACCCAGTACTTC
.	TRBV9	TRBJ2-2	few	CASSVFDEGGNTGELFF	TGTGCCAGCAGCGTATTTGACGAAGGGGGGAACACCGGGGAGCTGTTTTTT
.	TRBV5-1	TRBJ2-3	many	CASSLGDKRTDTQYF	TGCGCCAGCAGCTTGGGGGACAAACGCACAGATACGCAGTATTTT
.	TRBV12-3/TRBV12-4	TRBJ2-2	many	CASNQGLAFPTGELFF	TGTGCCAGCAATCAGGGGCTAGCATTTCCCACCGGGGAGCTGTTTTTT
.	TRBV29-1	TRBJ1-1	many	CSVIDSKKNTEAFF	TGCAGCGTTATTGACAGCAAGAAGAACACTGAAGCTTTCTTT
TRBD1	TRBV5-1	TRBJ2-1	many	CASSFRQGRSYNEQFF	TGCGCCAGCAGCTTCAGACAGGGTCGCTCCTACAATGAGCAGTTCTTC
.	TRBV20-1	TRBJ2-4	many	CSASAGMGWHIQYF	TGCAGTGCTAGTGCAGGGATGGGATGGCACATTCAGTACTTC
TRBD2	TRBV20-1	TRBJ2-1	many	CSARGSGSYNEQFF	TGCAGTGCTAGAGGGAGCGGGAGCTACAATGAGCAGTTCTTC
.	TRBV7-9	TRBJ1-6	few	CASSQPYGSSYNSPLHF	TGTGCCAGCAGCCAACCCTATGGAAGCTCCTATAATTCACCCCTCCACTTT
.	TRBV7-8	TRBJ1-1	few	CASSLVRGRDEAFF	TGTGCCAGCAGCTTAGTCCGGGGCCGGGATGAAGCTTTCTTT
.	TRBV29-1	TRBJ2-2	few	CSVGGTPANTGELFF	TGCAGCGTCGGGGGAACACCCGCGAACACCGGGGAGCTGTTTTTT
.	TRBV6-1	TRBJ1-1	many	CASSEMAGAYTEAFF	TGTGCCAGCAGTGAAATGGCAGGGGCTTACACTGAAGCTTTCTTT
TRBD2	TRBV30	TRBJ2-1	.	CAWSRAGGLYNEQFF	TGTGCCTGGAGTAGAGCGGGGGGACTCTACAATGAACAGTTCTTC